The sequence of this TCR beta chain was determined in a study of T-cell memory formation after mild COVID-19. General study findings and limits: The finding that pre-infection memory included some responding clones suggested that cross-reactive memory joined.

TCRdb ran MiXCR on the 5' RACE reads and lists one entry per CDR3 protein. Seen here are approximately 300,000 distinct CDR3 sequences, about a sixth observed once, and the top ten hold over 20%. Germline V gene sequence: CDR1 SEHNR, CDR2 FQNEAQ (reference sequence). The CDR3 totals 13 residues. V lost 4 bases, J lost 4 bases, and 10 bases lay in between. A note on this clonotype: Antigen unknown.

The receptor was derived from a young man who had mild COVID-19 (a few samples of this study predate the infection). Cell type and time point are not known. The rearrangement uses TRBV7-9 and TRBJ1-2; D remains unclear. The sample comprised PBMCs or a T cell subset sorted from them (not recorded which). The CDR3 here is CASSSLDGYGYTF. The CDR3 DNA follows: TGTGCCAGCAGCTCTCTGGACGGCTATGGCTACACCTTC.